The present TCR beta chain was sequenced within a study of T cell responses to AZD1222 COVID-19 vaccine. Whole-study results and caveats: Two doses of AZD1222 preceded a rise in Spike-specific TCR breadth and depth. Most donors were white British, females outnumbered males, and clonal diversity was possibly underestimated. Vaccine-associated CD4 TCRs ranged over spike, dominating at 160-218 and 743-854.

TCRdb's table, derived via immunoSEQ multiplex PCR, lists solely in-frame clones and lacks some. The sample holds approximately 88,000 clones, about 78% seen once. J gave up 1 base and V 4 bases, and 3 bases lay outside the gene matches. This CDR3 has 14 residues. The germline V gene encodes CDR1 SGHAT and CDR2 FQNNGV. Note on this clone: The antigen is undetermined.

The chain recombines TRBV11-2 with TRBJ1-1, with TRBD1 matching 7 bases. This receptor was taken from an adult in good health. This material consisted of peripheral blood, taken on day 0 of AZD1222 vaccination. The CDR3 bases are TGTGCCAGCAGCTCGGGGACAGCGAACACTGAAGCTTTCTTT. This codes for CASSSGTANTEAFF.